Shown below are 17 T cell receptor beta chains from a single sample sequenced in a study of T-cell memory formation after mild COVID-19. MiXCR, applied by TCRdb to the 5' RACE reads, yields one record per CDR3 protein. The sample records 300,000 to 350,000 distinct CDR3 sequences, roughly a fifth being singletons. Input material: PBMCs or a T cell subset sorted from them (not recorded which). The receptors shown here come from a man between 18 and 35 years old who had mild COVID-19 (a few samples of this study predate the infection). Cell type and time point are not known.

This clonotype showed up just once. This sequence joins TRBV20-1 and TRBJ1-1, with D unresolved. Germline V lookup: CDR1 DFQATT, CDR2 SNEGSKA (reference sequence). This CDR3 region has 12 residues. V lost 3 bases and J 1 base, leaving 6 bases between the germline ends. This CDR3 reads CSARHSNTEAFF. The CDR3, as DNA: TGCAGTGCTAGGCACTCGAACACTGAAGCTTTCTTT.

This clonotype came up a few times. This chain connects TRBV3-1 to TRBJ2-3; D not certain. Trimming left V 2 bases short and J 4 bases short, with 10 bases between. This CDR3 contains 14 residues. Germline CDR1 and CDR2: LGHDT and YNNKEL (reference sequence). CDR3 loop: CASSQPRLADTQYF. The CDR3 coding sequence is TGTGCCAGCAGCCAACCGCGGCTGGCAGATACGCAGTATTTT.

The chain uses TRBV28 and TRBJ1-1, with 9 bases matching TRBD1. Germline V gives CDR1 MDHEN, CDR2 SYDVKM. This CDR3 is built from 19 residues. V was pared by 6 bases and J by 2 bases, with 19 bases of the junction left unmatched. CDR3 sequence: CASRGQGTQQPTPNTEAFF. In nucleotides, the CDR3 is TGTGCCAGCAGGGGACAGGGAACCCAACAACCAACTCCCAACACTGAAGCTTTCTTT. Using reference TRBV28 and TRBJ1-1 for the parts outside the CDR3, the full variable domain is DVKVTQSSRYLVKRTGEKVFLECVQDMDHENMFWYRQDPGLGLRLIYFSYDVKMKEKGDIPEGYSVSREKKERFSLILESASTNQTSMYLCASRGQGTQQPTPNTEAFFGQGTRLTVV.

The gene calls are TRBV7-2 and TRBJ1-6, with D possibly being TRBD1 (6 bases). The V and J ends lost 9 bases and 0 bases respectively, with 9 bases between them. Per the germline V gene, CDR1 is SGHTA and CDR2 is FQGNSA. There are 14 residues in the CDR3. The DNA of the CDR3 is TGTGCCAGTGGACAGAGCTCCTATAATTCACCCCTCCACTTT. Amino acids: CASGQSSYNSPLHF.

This clonotype was picked up a small number of times. The V gene is TRBV12-3 or TRBV12-4, the J gene TRBJ2-6; D is unclear. The CDR3 has 11 residues. V was pared by 7 bases and J by 6 bases, with 4 bases between. CDR3 in amino acids: CASTEANVLTF. In DNA form, the CDR3 reads TGTGCCAGCACCGAGGCCAACGTCCTGACTTTC.

For the CDR3, the DNA is TGTGCCAGCAGGCGAGGGATCTCCACAGATACGCAGTATTTT. This codes for CASRRGISTDTQYF. The rearrangement uses TRBV12-3 or TRBV12-4 and TRBJ2-3, with a possible D match to TRBD2 (5 bases). Between the trimmed V and J ends, which lost 6 bases and 2 bases, there was a span of 12 bases. This CDR3 is 14 amino acids long.

The chain joins TRBV28 to TRBJ2-4, with D perhaps TRBD1 or TRBD2 (6 bases each). V lost 0 bases to trimming and J lost 0 bases, with 9 bases between them. The CDR3 has 16 residues. Looked up from germline, CDR1 is MDHEN and CDR2 is SYDVKM. CDR3 protein: CASSLWEGGAKNIQYF. In DNA, the CDR3 is TGTGCCAGCAGTTTATGGGAGGGGGGAGCCAAAAACATTCAGTACTTC.

This clonotype has only a few counts. This chain uses TRBV9 with TRBJ2-2; no reliable D call. CDR1 is SGDLS, CDR2 YYNGEE, per germline. Trimming cost V 0 bases and J 3 bases, with 3 bases left between them. The CDR3 contains 13 residues. The CDR3 is CASSVVDTGELFF. The CDR3 DNA follows: TGTGCCAGCAGCGTAGTCGACACCGGGGAGCTGTTTTTT.

This clonotype came up a few times. The genes are TRBV19 and TRBJ2-1, with a possible D match to TRBD1 (5 bases). CDR3 length equals 15 residues. CDR1 and CDR2 from the germline V gene are LNHDA and SQIVND (reference sequence). V gave up 7 bases and J gave up 4 bases, with 17 bases separating them. Here the CDR3 reads CASKTSYRGYNEQFF. In DNA form, the CDR3 reads TGTGCCAGTAAGACGAGTTATAGGGGTTACAATGAGCAGTTCTTC. Full variable domain (rest looked up from reference TRBV19 and TRBJ2-1): DGGITQSPKYLFRKEGQNVTLSCEQNLNHDAMYWYRQDPGQGLRLIYYSQIVNDFQKGDIAEGYSVSREKKESFPLTVTSAQKNPTAFYLCASKTSYRGYNEQFFGPGTRLTVL.

The table lists this clonotype with a few counts. The chain links TRBV7-9 to TRBJ2-5, with TRBD1 matching over 8 bases. Trimming at V came to 7 bases and at J to 5 bases, leaving 9 bases not matched to a gene. From germline, CDR1 is SEHNR and CDR2 FQNEAQ (reference sequence). The CDR3 loop spans 14 amino acids. In DNA form, the CDR3 reads TGTGCCAGCACCCATTCGACAGGGGTGGAGACCCAGTACTTC. Translated, it gives CASTHSTGVETQYF.

This clonotype was counted once. V gene TRBV4-2 combines with J gene TRBJ2-7, with D tentatively TRBD1 (6 bases). The V gene lost 4 bases and the J gene lost 7 bases, with 11 bases spanning the gap. The CDR3 is made up of 12 amino acids. CDR1 is LGHNA and CDR2 is YNFKEQ in the germline V gene. The CDR3: CASSPTGREQYF. DNA of the CDR3: TGTGCCAGCAGCCCTACAGGGAGAGAGCAGTACTTC.

This clonotype occurred a few times. V is TRBV5-5 and J is TRBJ2-7; TRBD1 matches 8 bases. The germline V gene encodes CDR1 SGHKS and CDR2 YYEKEE (reference sequence). The J segment lost 6 bases and the V segment lost 3 bases, leaving 11 bases of the junction unmatched. The CDR3 extends over 15 amino acids. The CDR3 loop reads CASSSPYRGDSEQYV. CDR3 DNA sequence: TGTGCCAGCAGCTCCCCGTACAGGGGGGACAGCGAGCAGTACGTC.

The chain has TRBV6-2 or TRBV6-3 and TRBJ1-2; 8 bases are shared with TRBD1. CDR1 and CDR2 (germline): MNHEY, SVGEGT. The V segment lost 7 bases and the J segment 4 bases; nucleotides outside the gene matches: 5. The CDR3 runs 13 residues. The CDR3 sequence is CASTLTGVYGYTF. CDR3 DNA: TGTGCCAGCACCCTGACAGGGGTCTATGGCTACACCTTC.

J is TRBJ1-2 and V is TRBV7-2; 8 bases align to TRBD1. Germline loops: CDR1 SGHTA, CDR2 FQGNSA. The CDR3 extends over 14 amino acids. V was clipped by 5 bases and J by 4 bases; unmatched bases: 6. The CDR3 sequence is CASSRDRQGYGYTF. CDR3 nucleotides: TGTGCCAGCAGCCGGGACAGGCAGGGCTATGGCTACACCTTC.

The chain uses TRBV15 and TRBJ2-7; TRBD1 might be the D (5 bases). The CDR3 is 15 amino acids. Trimming removed 3 bases from V and 0 bases from J, with 12 bases in between. Germline CDR1 and CDR2: LNHNV and YYDKDF (reference sequence). In DNA, the CDR3 is TGTGCCACCAGCAGGGACATTGGAAGCTCCTACGAGCAGTACTTC. Protein product: CATSRDIGSSYEQYF.

The V and J genes are TRBV20-1 and TRBJ2-3; the D is unclear. CDR3 length: 10 amino acids. V was shortened by 4 bases and J by 2 bases, with 1 base between the two germline ends. The germline gives CDR1 DFQATT, CDR2 SNEGSKA (reference sequence). The CDR3 sequence: CSATTDTQYF. CDR3 coding DNA: TGCAGTGCTACCACAGATACGCAGTATTTT.

There are a few counts of this clonotype. V gene TRBV5-1 combines with J gene TRBJ2-7; weak D call: TRBD2 (7 bases). V dropped 3 bases and J dropped 5 bases, with 15 bases sitting between them. This CDR3 contains 14 residues. CDR1 and CDR2 from the germline V gene are SGHRS and YFSETQ. The CDR3 reads CASSYGGLVDEQYV. The CDR3 DNA is TGCGCCAGCAGCTACGGGGGGCTAGTGGACGAGCAGTACGTC.